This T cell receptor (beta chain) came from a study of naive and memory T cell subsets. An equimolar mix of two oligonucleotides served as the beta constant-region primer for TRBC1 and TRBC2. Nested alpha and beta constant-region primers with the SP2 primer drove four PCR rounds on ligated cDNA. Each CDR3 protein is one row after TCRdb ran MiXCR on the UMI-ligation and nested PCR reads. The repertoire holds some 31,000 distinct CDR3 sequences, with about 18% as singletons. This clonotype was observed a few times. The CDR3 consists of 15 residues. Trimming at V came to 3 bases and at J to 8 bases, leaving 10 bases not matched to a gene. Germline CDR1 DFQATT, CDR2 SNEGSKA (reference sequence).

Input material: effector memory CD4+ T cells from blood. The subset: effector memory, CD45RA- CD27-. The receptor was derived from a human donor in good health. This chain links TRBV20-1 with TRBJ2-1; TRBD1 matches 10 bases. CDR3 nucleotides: TGCAGTGCTAGCGATGGGGACAGGGGTTCGGATGAGCAGTTCTTC. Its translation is CSASDGDRGSDEQFF.